What follows are 4 T cell receptor beta chains derived from one specimen sequenced in a study of blood T cell repertoires in COVID-19. The method was immunoSEQ multiplex PCR; TCRdb's version includes in-frame clones alone and lacks a portion of them. The table lists around 60,000 clones, around 80% of them singletons. The sequenced sample was peripheral blood. These receptors came from a man aged 25 to 40 with COVID-19, enrolled during active disease.

This chain joins TRBV9 and TRBJ2-1; tentative D call: TRBD2 (5 bases). The V and J ends lost 0 bases and 9 bases respectively, with 16 bases between them. Germline CDR1 reads SGDLS; CDR2 reads YYNGEE. CDR3 length: 15 residues. In DNA form, the CDR3 reads TGTGCCAGCAGCGTAGAGTCCCTCAGAGAGGGTGAGCAGTTCTTC. It encodes CASSVESLREGEQFF. Drawing the rest from reference TRBV9 and TRBJ2-1, the complete variable domain is DSGVTQTPKHLITATGQRVTLRCSPRSGDLSVYWYQQSLDQGLQFLIQYYNGEERAKGNILERFSAQQFPDLHSELNLSSLELGDSALYFCASSVESLREGEQFFGPGTRLTVL.

This chain joins TRBV7-8 and TRBJ1-6; D gene ambiguous. The germline V gene encodes CDR1 SGHVS and CDR2 FQNEAQ. V was shortened by 0 bases and J by 6 bases, with 15 bases between the two germline ends. The CDR3 covers 17 residues. The CDR3 protein is CASSLAGVRGTNSPLHF. CDR3 DNA: TGTGCCAGCAGCTTAGCGGGAGTCCGGGGTACTAATTCACCCCTCCACTTT.

The V gene is TRBV11-2, the J gene TRBJ1-1, with D maybe TRBD1 (6 bases). Germline V gene lookup returns CDR1 SGHAT and CDR2 FQNNGV. CDR3 length: 16 amino acids. V lost 1 base and J lost 1, with 13 bases in between. This CDR3 reads CASSLAGSRGNTEAFF. The DNA of the CDR3 is TGTGCCAGCAGCTTAGCGGGAAGCAGGGGGAACACTGAAGCTTTCTTT. The full variable domain, in which reference TRBV11-2 and TRBJ1-1 provide the parts outside the CDR3, is EAGVAQSPRYKIIEKRQSVAFWCNPISGHATLYWYQQILGQGPKLLIQFQNNGVVDDSQLPKDRFSAERLKGVDSTLKIQPAKLEDSAVYLCASSLAGSRGNTEAFFGQGTRLTVV.

The chain combines TRBV28 with TRBJ1-6, with TRBD1 as a possible D gene (6 bases). V lost 2 bases and J lost 3, with 8 bases in between. Germline V CDR1 and CDR2: MDHEN, SYDVKM. The CDR3 covers 15 residues. The CDR3 protein is CASSLGQFYNSPLHF. The DNA of the CDR3 is TGTGCCAGCAGTTTAGGACAGTTCTATAATTCACCCCTCCACTTT.